The rows below give T cell receptor beta chains drawn from one sample of a study of radiation and T cells in renal cell carcinoma. TCRdb's table, derived via immunoSEQ multiplex PCR, lists solely in-frame clones and lacks some. The table shows around 180,000 clones, with around 90% occurring only once. Source: blood, taken from a patient whose treatment included radiotherapy and nephrectomy. The receptors stem from a woman between 50 and 59 years old with renal cell carcinoma. The CDR3 runs from the conserved cysteine through the conserved F or W. Fields, in order: D gene, J gene, V gene, clone size, CDR3 protein, CDR3 DNA. The D gene is left open where the match is weak. Not every row has a clone size; where given, it reads once, few, many or a size class.

.,TRBJ1-1,TRBV5-1,.,CASSLDSPVDTEAFF,TGCGCCAGCAGCTTGGACTCTCCCGTGGACACTGAAGCTTTCTTT
TRBD2,TRBJ2-3,TRBV7-6,.,CASGTSKTQYF,TGTGCCAGCGGGACTAGCAAGACGCAGTATTTT
.,TRBJ1-4,TRBV19,.,CASSSYRTTNEKLFF,TGTGCCAGTAGTTCTTATCGGACCACTAATGAAAAACTGTTTTTT
.,TRBJ1-5,TRBV4-3,.,CASSQEVQGIGYSNQPQHF,TGCGCCAGCAGCCAAGAAGTGCAGGGGATCGGATATAGCAATCAGCCCCAGCATTTT
.,TRBJ1-2,TRBV19,.,CASSTEDYGYTF,TGTGCCAGTAGTACAGAGGATTATGGCTACACCTTC
.,TRBJ2-3,TRBV5-1,.,CASRLEDTQYF,TGCGCCAGCAGGCTCGAGGATACGCAGTATTTT
.,TRBJ2-7,TRBV10-3,.,CAISDGGKQYF,TGTGCCATCAGTGACGGTGGCAAGCAGTACTTC
.,TRBJ1-6,TRBV9,.,CASSPGGVGYNSPLHF,TGTGCCAGCAGCCCTGGGGGTGTAGGGTATAATTCACCCCTCCACTTT
.,TRBJ1-4,TRBV5-1,.,CASSLVGGVLEKLFF,TGCGCCAGCAGCTTGGTTGGGGGCGTCCTCGAAAAACTGTTTTTT
TRBD2,TRBJ2-1,TRBV7-7,.,CASSPLAGGYNEQFF,TGTGCTAGCAGCCCGTTAGCGGGGGGCTACAATGAGCAGTTCTTC
.,TRBJ1-1,TRBV7-9,.,CASSLDLSRVTEAFF,TGTGCCAGCAGCTTAGATCTAAGCAGGGTAACTGAAGCTTTCTTT
.,TRBJ2-4,TRBV18,.,CASSPDTGSNIQYF,TGTGCCAGCTCACCAGATACAGGTTCGAACATTCAGTACTTC
.,TRBJ2-2,TRBV2,.,CASSETRSTGELFF,TGTGCCAGCAGTGAAACGCGGTCCACCGGGGAGCTGTTTTTT
.,TRBJ2-4,TRBV11-2,.,CASSFSLAKNIQYF,TGTGCCAGCAGCTTCAGTTTAGCCAAAAACATTCAGTACTTC
TRBD2,TRBJ2-7,TRBV28,.,CASSPGGRRPYEQYF,TGTGCCAGCAGTCCGGGGGGACGTCGACCCTACGAGCAGTACTTC
.,TRBJ2-1,TRBV9,.,CASSGSRLEAYNEQFF,TGTGCCAGCAGCGGGTCCCGGTTAGAAGCCTACAATGAGCAGTTCTTC
.,TRBJ2-7,TRBV20-1,.,CSAPTQLEQYF,TGCAGTGCCCCTACACAATTGGAGCAGTACTTC
.,TRBJ2-1,TRBV11-2,.,CASSLEGGGNEQFF,TGTGCCAGCAGCTTAGAGGGTGGTGGGAATGAGCAGTTCTTC
.,TRBJ2-1,TRBV9,.,CASSVDRLGTDEQFF,TGTGCCAGCAGCGTAGACCGGCTGGGAACGGATGAGCAGTTCTTC
.,TRBJ2-1,TRBV28,.,CASSLGRTHYNEQFF,TGTGCCAGCAGTTTAGGCAGGACCCATTACAATGAGCAGTTCTTC
.,TRBJ1-3,TRBV9,.,CASSQQNRDTIYF,TGTGCCAGCAGCCAACAAAATAGGGACACCATATATTTT
TRBD1,TRBJ2-3,TRBV11-2,once,CASSLVRGTAHYTQYF,TGTGCCAGCAGCTTAGTTCGTGGGACAGCTCATTATACGCAGTATTTT
.,TRBJ2-1,TRBV7-9,.,CASSRPSSGRGSSYNEQFF,TGTGCCAGCAGCCGCCCATCTTCAGGGCGGGGAAGCTCCTACAATGAGCAGTTCTTC
.,TRBJ1-2,TRBV18,.,CASSPARASYRYTF,TGTGCCAGCTCACCAGCCCGGGCCAGCTACCGCTACACCTTC
.,TRBJ2-5,TRBV5-1,.,CASSFGQGRETQYF,TGCGCCAGCAGCTTCGGGCAGGGAAGGGAGACCCAGTACTTC
TRBD1,TRBJ2-7,TRBV19,once,CASSGQEVSYEQYF,TGTGCCAGTAGTGGACAGGAGGTCTCCTACGAGCAGTACTTC
.,TRBJ1-1,TRBV11-2,.,CASSHLGVGDTEAFF,TGTGCCAGCAGCCATCTCGGAGTAGGGGACACTGAAGCTTTCTTT
TRBD1,TRBJ2-1,TRBV18,.,CASSLRDRSYNEQFF,TGTGCCAGCTCGCTACGGGACAGGTCGTACAATGAGCAGTTCTTC
.,TRBJ1-1,TRBV19,.,CASSIRGSTEAFF,TGTGCCAGTAGTATTCGGGGGTCCACTGAAGCTTTCTTT
.,TRBJ1-2,TRBV29-1,.,CSVYGQIPYGYTF,TGCAGCGTTTATGGACAGATCCCATATGGCTACACCTTC
.,TRBJ2-5,TRBV30,.,CAWSEAGLGETQYF,TGTGCCTGGAGTGAGGCAGGTTTGGGAGAGACCCAGTACTTC
TRBD1,TRBJ2-7,TRBV6-1,.,CASSVDRDSYEQYF,TGTGCCAGCAGTGTTGACAGGGACTCCTACGAGCAGTACTTC
.,TRBJ1-1,TRBV9,.,CASSFGGGTEAFF,TGTGCCAGCAGCTTCGGAGGGGGAACTGAAGCTTTCTTT
TRBD1,TRBJ2-1,TRBV5-1,.,CASSFRGTGVDEQFF,TGCGCCAGCAGCTTCCGCGGGACAGGGGTTGATGAGCAGTTCTTC
TRBD1,TRBJ1-2,TRBV6-5,.,CASRSTGTGTYGYTF,TGTGCCAGCAGATCTACCGGGACAGGGACCTATGGCTACACCTTC
.,TRBJ1-1,TRBV15,.,CATETRGEGTEAFF,TGTGCCACTGAGACCAGGGGAGAGGGCACTGAAGCTTTCTTT
.,TRBJ2-3,TRBV6-1,.,CASAGQSSSTDTQYF,TGTGCCAGTGCGGGACAGTCCTCTAGCACAGATACGCAGTATTTT
.,TRBJ1-1,TRBV11-1,once,CASSGMDSEAFF,TGTGCCAGCAGCGGAATGGACAGTGAAGCTTTCTTT
TRBD1,TRBJ1-1,TRBV13,.,CASSPGQGEAFF,TGTGCCAGCAGCCCCGGACAGGGGGAAGCTTTCTTT
TRBD2,TRBJ2-3,TRBV4-1,.,CASSQGLAGGRGDTQYF,TGCGCCAGCAGCCAAGGGTTAGCGGGGGGCCGAGGAGATACGCAGTATTTT
TRBD2,TRBJ2-4,TRBV4-1,.,CASSQAGTSGGAKNIQYF,TGCGCCAGCAGCCAGGCCGGGACTAGCGGGGGAGCCAAAAACATTCAGTACTTC
.,TRBJ2-3,TRBV5-1,.,CASSLDGPATQYF,TGCGCCAGCAGCTTGGATGGGCCAGCGACGCAGTATTTT